The subject of this entry is one TCR beta chain. Its target antigen remains unknown. The junction and the germline gene differ at one end; a read error may be behind it. This record comes from a study of regulatory T cells in long-lasting Graves disease (dated by TCRdb to about 2021). Context from the whole study: Patients with newly diagnosed Graves' disease had been on antithyroid drugs for under 3 months. This study used TCR sequencing and RNA sequencing of peripheral blood to compare persistent Graves' disease patients against newly diagnosed Graves' disease patients. The study was registered as a clinical trial and conducted in China. A total of 33 samples were covered by TCR sequencing, comprising some 13 persistent and about 20 newly diagnosed Graves' disease patients.

The CDR3 runs 14 residues from the cysteine to the phenylalanine. Only the CDR3 portion is preserved as DNA: 42 bases, with reading frame beginning at the first base. The germline V gene (reference sequence) gives CDR1 as LNHDA and CDR2 as SQIVND. What the research found in general, with its limitations: Persistent patients shared more public clonotypes among themselves (around 2,700) than newly diagnosed patients did (approximately 870). Sequencing and analysis were restricted to the TCR beta chain. Persistent disease showed preferential use of TRBV28, TRBJ1-2 and TRBJ2-5, whereas newly diagnosed disease favored TRBV20-1 and TRBJ2-1. The authors acknowledged the small sample size as a limitation that may reduce accuracy. Lower TCR Shannon entropy and fewer highly expanded clones were observed in persistent Graves' disease patients than in newly diagnosed patients, which suggested clonal expansion. Only peripheral blood was studied, because thyroid tissue, the primary lesion, was inaccessible.

The time point label, read with the paper, signifies: newly diagnosed GD, antithyroid drugs for less than 3 months. For both TCR sequencing and RNA sequencing, RNA was extracted from PBMCs using TRIzol. The diagnosis of Graves' disease followed American Thyroid Association guidelines. Patients were recruited from an endocrinology department in Xi'an, China. Each patient gave 8.5 to 9.5 milliliters of peripheral blood, collected in an EDTA anticoagulant tube. Ficoll Paque Plus density gradient separation was used to isolate PBMCs, and no additional T cell sorting was done. An Agilent 2100 Bioanalyzer and agarose gel were used to assess RNA quality, and a NanoDrop 2000 was used to measure RNA concentration. Library creation used multiplex PCR. Sequencing used an Illumina HiSeq 4000. CDR3 regions were amplified by Arm-PCR with iRepertoire HTBI primers to construct TCR beta libraries. Gel purification was performed on PCR products prior to sequencing. The paper's data handling went like this. Across samples, approximately 68 TRBV and over 11 TRBJ segments were identified and used for gene usage analysis of CDR3 amino acid clonotypes. COPE and FqMerger were used to merge filtered high-quality paired reads into contigs. BLAST was used to align contigs to IMGT TRBV, TRBD and TRBJ reference genes, and CDR3 was defined according to IMGT. Any clonotype with a frequency above 0.1% was classified as a highly expanded clone. Shannon entropy served as the measure of repertoire diversity, while the Gini coefficient captured V-J evenness. Clonotypes shared by more than one individual were considered public. TCRdb cleaned the public reads at Q25 with fastp, built clones with MiXCR and kept in-frame beta chains. Records with the same CDR3 protein are collapsed into one entry carrying the most frequent genes and DNA. TCRdb assigned the V and J calls; the authors' analysis was not used. The sample records 250,000 to 300,000 distinct CDR3 sequences, about 17% of which are singletons. The top ten clonotypes cover about 15% of the sample.

This same sample was also part of a study on T cells in Graves' hyperthyroidism and ophthalmopathy. The second study also describes: Stable Graves' hyperthyroidism was defined as no progression to ophthalmopathy during 18 months of follow-up. The hyperthyroidism patients were between 18 and 65 years old and newly diagnosed, with a disease duration of less than 2 months. The study excluded patients with uncontrolled infections, other autoimmune diseases, pregnancy or lactation. Diagnoses were established on the basis of clinical symptoms, serum thyroxine and TRAb, thyroid ultrasound, and orbital computed tomography. The first round of RT-PCR for the TCR CDR3 was performed with the HTBI primer set and the Qiagen OneStep RT-PCR kit. Most expanded thyroid clonotypes (frequency above 0.001) were also detected in blood, suggesting blood repertoires may reflect thyroid immune responses. Ophthalmopathy was separated from stable hyperthyroidism by a 13 V-J signature model, with about 88% sensitivity and 81% to 82% specificity obtained in cross-validation and 80%/75% obtained in testing. During validation, the model predicted progression to ophthalmopathy a median of approximately six months ahead of onset, with around 65% sensitivity and 72% to 85% specificity. To identify TCR V-J signatures that set the groups apart, the researchers used a discovery cohort of approximately 98 patients, made up of about 44 with Graves' ophthalmopathy and about 60 with stable Graves' hyperthyroidism. Whether ophthalmopathy could be predicted prospectively was tested in an independent validation cohort made up of 18 hyperthyroidism patients plus 17 patients who later progressed to ophthalmopathy. The approximately 98 discovery patients were randomly divided into training and test sets at a 7:3 ratio. The study also compared thyroid tissue and blood T-cell repertoires from several Graves' hyperthyroidism patients. Once sampling was done, hyperthyroidism patients were given methimazole at a starting dose of 30 mg daily, whereas ophthalmopathy patients were given high-dose intravenous methylprednisolone. The libraries were constructed in a second round of multiplex PCR and then size-selected and purified. Sequencing of the libraries was done on an Illumina HiSeq2000 using paired-end 100 bp reads. SOAPnuke was used to process the raw data, throwing out any read that contained adapters or uncalled bases, had a mean Phred below 15, or lacked an exact constant-primer or identifier match. COPE v1.2.5 was used to merge the high-quality paired reads, and each unique nucleotide sequence was defined as a clonotype. Clonotypes were aligned to IMGT TRBV, TRBD and TRBJ reference segments using MiTCR v1.1. The analysis was restricted to V-J combinations with a frequency above 0.0001, which together covered about 99% of the repertoires. A TCS score was defined as the ratio between F50 (clonal expansion) and ExV (chaos), using BLOSUM62-based TCRdist between CDR3 peptides within each V-J. Welch's t-statistics and random forest reduced several hundred V-J features to roughly 13, which were used in a naive Bayes classifier (R e1071). Sample size was not statistically predetermined, and blinding of investigators to group allocation was not performed. The paper reports TCR Vbeta CDR3 sequencing of some 140 peripheral blood samples: some 44 ophthalmopathy, over 70 hyperthyroidism and 17 progressor patients.

This receptor was taken from a woman between 25 and 40 years old with Graves disease. Donor details come from another sample of the same person, matched by shared clones. This sequence uses TRBV19 and TRBJ1-4, with a tentative D gene TRBD1 over 5 matching bases. Sequences were derived from peripheral blood mononuclear cells (PBMCs), sampled at new diagnosis, from a patient treated with antithyroid drugs. The DNA sequence is TGTGCCAGTAGGATAGGAGGGGTGGATGAAAAACTGTTTTTT. Translated, this is CASRIGGVDEKLFF.